This T cell receptor (beta chain) comes out of a study of control samples from healthy donors and cancer patients. The protocol was immunoSEQ multiplex PCR, while the TCRdb copy is restricted to in-frame clones and leaves out a portion. The sample shows around 170,000 clones, 85% to 95% of them seen only once. CDR1 and CDR2 from the germline V gene are SGHRS and YFSETQ. This CDR3 contains 15 residues. Losses at the gene ends were 2 bases for V and 0 bases for J; bases not matched to a gene: 2. The specimen was blood. The chain links TRBV5-1 to TRBJ1-5; TRBD1 matches 7 bases. The receptor comes from a man aged 25-45 years in good health. The CDR3 reads CASSLGGVSNQPQHF. CDR3 DNA: TGCGCCAGCAGCTTAGGGGGCGTTAGCAATCAGCCCCAGCATTTT.